The 20 T cell receptor beta chains listed next were all sequenced from one sample in a study of blood T cell repertoires in COVID-19. The data were produced by immunoSEQ multiplex PCR, yet TCRdb's version contains in-frame clones alone and is incomplete. The data hold some 96,000 clones, with 85% to 90% observed a single time. The specimen was peripheral blood. All receptors come from a human donor in a cohort sampled during active COVID-19.

The V and J genes are TRBV21-1 and TRBJ2-7; TRBD1 was called by the table and not checked on the DNA. TRBV21-1 is tagged as a pseudogene. This CDR3 region has 21 residues. Here the CDR3 DNA reads TGTGCCAGCAGCAAAGCTTCGTGGGTGGCCAGGCTCGTTGGTCTCTCCTACGAGCAGTACTTC. This gives the protein CASSKASWVARLVGLSYEQYF.

The J gene is TRBJ2-1, the V gene TRBV19; 10 bases map to TRBD2. CDR1 is LNHDA, CDR2 SQIVND, per germline (reference sequence). The CDR3 is made up of 16 amino acids. Unmatched junction bases numbered 5, after V lost 2 bases and J lost 4 bases. The CDR3 sequence: CASSITPSGGYNEQFF. The CDR3 DNA reads as TGTGCCAGTAGTATAACTCCTAGCGGGGGTTACAATGAGCAGTTCTTC.

The chain employs TRBV6-6 and TRBJ1-5; D remains unclear. The CDR3 is made up of 16 amino acids. V was shortened by 8 bases and J by 0 bases, with 17 bases between the two germline ends. Germline CDR1 and CDR2: MNHNY and SVGAGI (reference sequence). CDR3 loop: CASGGLGSPSNQPQHF. In DNA form, the CDR3 reads TGTGCCAGCGGCGGGTTGGGTTCCCCTAGCAATCAGCCCCAGCATTTT.

The chain uses TRBV6-5 and TRBJ2-7; TRBD1 agrees at 7 bases. Trimming cost V 8 bases and J 6 bases; bases outside gene matches: 13. CDR1 and CDR2 (germline): MNHEY, SVGAGI. The length of the CDR3 is 14 residues. CDR3 nucleotides: TGTGCCAGCCGAGTTGGACAGGTCACAGGCGAGCAGTACTTC. Translated: CASRVGQVTGEQYF.

V is TRBV19 and J is TRBJ1-6; D possibly corresponds to TRBD1 (6 bases). This CDR3 has 13 amino acids. The ends were cut back, 8 bases at V and 5 bases at J, with 10 bases in the middle. CDR1 LNHDA and CDR2 SQIVND come from the germline V gene (reference sequence). CDR3 region: CASRYRDNSPLHF. For the CDR3, the DNA is TGTGCCAGTCGGTACAGGGATAATTCACCCCTCCACTTT.

Only one count was recorded for this clone. The chain uses TRBV20-1 and TRBJ1-1; D gene ambiguous. CDR1 DFQATT and CDR2 SNEGSKA come from the germline V gene (reference sequence). Trimming pared 3 bases from V and 2 bases from J, leaving 13 bases between. The CDR3 consists of 14 residues. In nucleotides, the CDR3 is TGCAGTGCTAGTCCTCGACTGAGAAACACTGAAGCTTTCTTT. Residues: CSASPRLRNTEAFF.

This clone was counted many times. The rearrangement joins TRBV7-2 to TRBJ2-4; TRBD2 agrees at 7 bases. This CDR3 contains 13 residues. CDR1 and CDR2 (germline): SGHTA, FQGNSA. J lost 11 bases, V lost 7 bases, and 11 bases had no gene match. The CDR3 region has the DNA TGTGCCAGCACCTCTTCGATGGGGGGGGTTCAGTACTTC. This encodes CASTSSMGGVQYF.

This chain links TRBV27 with TRBJ2-6, with a tentative D call TRBD1 (6 bases). Looked up from germline, CDR1 is MNHEY and CDR2 is SMNVEV (reference sequence). V was trimmed by 6 bases and J by 12 bases, leaving 18 bases between them. The CDR3 has 14 amino acids. The CDR3 loop is CASSDGTLSGVLTF. For the CDR3, the DNA is TGTGCCAGCAGCGATGGGACACTGAGTGGCGTCCTGACTTTC.

The V and J genes are TRBV7-8 and TRBJ1-1; D may be TRBD1 (5 bases). This CDR3 has 15 amino acids. Germline CDR1 SGHVS, CDR2 FQNEAQ. The V gene lost 2 bases and the J gene lost 5 bases, with 15 bases spanning the gap. CDR3 amino acids: CASSLFVGGMTEAFF. In nucleotides, the CDR3 is TGTGCCAGCAGCTTATTTGTGGGGGGGATGACTGAAGCTTTCTTT.

This rearrangement joins TRBV29-1 to TRBJ1-1; 7 nucleotides line up with TRBD1. The CDR3 has 13 residues. Germline CDR1 SQVTM, CDR2 ANQGSEA. The junction had 5 bases not matched to a gene; V was cut back by 7 bases and J by 0 bases. The CDR3 loop reads CSATGQMNTEAFF. The CDR3 DNA is TGCAGCGCGACGGGACAGATGAACACTGAAGCTTTCTTT.

CDR3 coding DNA: TGCAGCGTTTTTGGAAGCAGGGAGGCAGATACGCAGTATTTT. It is translated as CSVFGSREADTQYF. This chain connects TRBV29-1 to TRBJ2-3, with a weak D call TRBD2 (6 bases). The V end lost 5 bases, the J end lost 4 bases, and 16 bases lay between the germline ends. CDR1 SQVTM and CDR2 ANQGSEA come from the germline V gene. This CDR3 spans 14 amino acids.

The genes are TRBV9 and TRBJ1-2, with TRBD1 identical over 8 bases. The V gene end was trimmed by 3 bases and the J gene end by 8 bases; junction bases not matched to a gene: 12. The length of the CDR3 is 15 residues. Germline CDR1 SGDLS, CDR2 YYNGEE. CDR3 DNA sequence: TGTGCCAGCAGCGCCGAAGCTCGACAGGGGAGGGGCTACACCTTC. Its translation is CASSAEARQGRGYTF.

The V and J genes are TRBV19 and TRBJ1-3; D uncertain. V lost 2 bases to trimming and J lost 0 bases, with 11 bases between them. This CDR3 contains 16 residues. CDR1 and CDR2 from the germline V gene are LNHDA and SQIVND (reference sequence). The CDR3 here is CASSINGLISGNTIYF. The DNA for the CDR3 is TGTGCCAGTAGTATAAACGGACTGATCTCTGGAAACACCATATATTTT.

The chain couples TRBV12-3 or TRBV12-4 to TRBJ1-4; no firm D call. Trimming took off 2 bases at V and 13 bases at J, with 11 bases between the two ends. The CDR3 contains 12 residues. CDR3 nucleotides: TGTGCCAGCAGTTTAACTCGGGTGGCACTGTTTTTT. Its translation is CASSLTRVALFF.

J is TRBJ2-3 and V is TRBV9; D possibly corresponds to TRBD1 (6 bases). The length of the CDR3 is 15 residues. In germline, CDR1 is SGDLS, CDR2 YYNGEE. Trimming removed 4 bases at V and 0 bases at J, with 12 bases between. The CDR3 DNA sequence: TGTGCCAGCAGCCTTACCGGGACAAGCACAGATACGCAGTATTTT. It codes for CASSLTGTSTDTQYF.

This rearrangement joins TRBV7-8 to TRBJ2-5; TRBD2 matches at 13 bases. From germline, CDR1 is SGHVS and CDR2 FQNEAQ. The V and J ends lost 5 bases and 1 base, in that order; junction bases with no gene match: 4. This CDR3 region has 16 residues. CDR3 region: CASSPRTSGSQETQYF. CDR3 coding DNA: TGTGCCAGCAGCCCGCGGACTAGCGGGAGCCAAGAGACCCAGTACTTC.

The gene calls are TRBV7-2 and TRBJ2-7; the D gene is possibly TRBD2 (5 bases). V was cut by 4 bases and J by 6 bases, with 10 bases left in between. The CDR3 has 12 amino acids. Per the germline V gene, CDR1 is SGHTA and CDR2 is FQGNSA. CDR3 DNA sequence: TGTGCCAGCAGCTCAGGACTGGGCGAGCAGTACTTC. The encoded protein is CASSSGLGEQYF.

V is TRBV5-1 and J is TRBJ2-6; no clear D. The CDR3 extends over 14 amino acids. The germline V gene encodes CDR1 SGHRS and CDR2 YFSETQ. V was clipped by 3 bases and J by 0 bases, with 4 bases between them. The CDR3 region has the DNA TGCGCCAGCAGCTGGAGCTCTGGGGCCAACGTCCTGACTTTC. Translating it yields CASSWSSGANVLTF.

This clone is a singleton in its sample. This chain connects TRBV11-2 to TRBJ2-7, with TRBD1 matching over 7 bases. Germline CDR1 SGHAT, CDR2 FQNNGV. V lost 5 bases to trimming and J lost 2 bases; unmatched junction nucleotides: 9. The CDR3 length is 15 residues. The CDR3 region has the DNA TGTGCCAGCAGCCGGGTCCTGGGACAGCCCTACGAGCAGTACTTC. This encodes CASSRVLGQPYEQYF.

This clone came up once. This sequence joins TRBV5-6 and TRBJ2-7; the D is unclear. Trimming removed 0 bases at V and 6 bases at J, with 4 bases between. Looked up from germline, CDR1 is SGHDT and CDR2 is YYEEEE. CDR3 size: 11 residues. In DNA, the CDR3 is TGTGCCAGCAGCTTGGCTAGCGAGCAGTACTTC. Translated: CASSLASEQYF.